This TCR beta chain was observed in a study of T cells in Graves' hyperthyroidism and ophthalmopathy. Patients aged 18 to 65 had newly diagnosed hyperthyroidism of under 2 months' duration. Patients were excluded for uncontrolled infection, other autoimmune disease, pregnancy or lactation. Whole-study findings and limits: Ophthalmopathy onset followed model prediction by a median approximately 5.9 months. Most thyroid-expanded clonotypes above 0.001 were also found in blood.

V lost 2 bases and J 7 bases, leaving 8 bases between the germline ends. This CDR3 region has 12 residues. Germline CDR1 MNHEY, CDR2 SVGAGI. RNA transcripts were the template for amplifying TCR beta CDR3 regions. HTBI primers were the set used in a first-round RT-PCR of the TCR CDR3. TCRdb analysed the multiplex PCR reads with MiXCR anew, one entry per CDR3 protein. Of roughly 570,000 distinct CDR3 sequences listed, about 43% were seen once; the top ten hold approximately 7.5%. To note about this clonotype: The antigen remains undetermined.

This clonotype was obtained from a woman younger than 35 with Graves' hyperthyroidism. The rearrangement uses TRBV6-5 and TRBJ2-5; maybe TRBD1 (5 bases). Sequences were obtained from peripheral blood or thyroid tissue (not recorded which). CDR3 protein: CASSYRTGTQYF. The CDR3 region has the DNA TGTGCCAGCAGTTACCGCACAGGGACCCAGTACTTC.